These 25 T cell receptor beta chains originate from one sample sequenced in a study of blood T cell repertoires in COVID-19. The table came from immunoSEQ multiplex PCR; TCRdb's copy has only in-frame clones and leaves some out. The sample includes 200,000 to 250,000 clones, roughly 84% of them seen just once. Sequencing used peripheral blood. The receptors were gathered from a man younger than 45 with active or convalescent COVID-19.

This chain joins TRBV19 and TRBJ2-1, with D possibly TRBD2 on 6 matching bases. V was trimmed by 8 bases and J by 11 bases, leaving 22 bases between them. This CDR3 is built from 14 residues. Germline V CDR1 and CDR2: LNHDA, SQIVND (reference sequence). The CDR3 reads CASSLGGPSRKQFF. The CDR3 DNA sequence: TGTGCCAGTTCCTTAGGAGGGCCGTCGAGAAAGCAGTTCTTC. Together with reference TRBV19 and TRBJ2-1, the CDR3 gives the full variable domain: DGGITQSPKYLFRKEGQNVTLSCEQNLNHDAMYWYRQDPGQGLRLIYYSQIVNDFQKGDIAEGYSVSREKKESFPLTVTSAQKNPTAFYLCASSLGGPSRKQFFGPGTRLTVL.

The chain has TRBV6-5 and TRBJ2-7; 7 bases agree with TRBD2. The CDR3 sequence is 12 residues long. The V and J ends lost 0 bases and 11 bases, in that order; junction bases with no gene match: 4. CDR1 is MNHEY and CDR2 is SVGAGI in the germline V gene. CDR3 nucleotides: TGTGCCAGCAGTTACTCTAGCGGGCGGGAGTACTTC. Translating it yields CASSYSSGREYF.

The DNA of the CDR3 is TGTGCCTGGAGTGTACGCAGGTTTCTTGGAGACAGGGGGGAGAGTGAAGCTTTCTTT. Translation gives CAWSVRRFLGDRGESEAFF. The genes are TRBV30 and TRBJ1-1, with TRBD1 matching over 9 bases. Germline CDR1 GTSNPN, CDR2 SVGIG (reference sequence). Unmatched junction bases numbered 21, after V lost 0 bases and J lost 7 bases. The CDR3 is made up of 19 amino acids.

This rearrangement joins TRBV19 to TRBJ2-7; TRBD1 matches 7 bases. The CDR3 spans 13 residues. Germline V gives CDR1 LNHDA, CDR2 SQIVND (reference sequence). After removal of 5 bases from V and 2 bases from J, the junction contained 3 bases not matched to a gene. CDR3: CASSSGQPYEQYF. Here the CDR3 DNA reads TGTGCCAGTAGTTCGGGACAGCCCTACGAGCAGTACTTC.

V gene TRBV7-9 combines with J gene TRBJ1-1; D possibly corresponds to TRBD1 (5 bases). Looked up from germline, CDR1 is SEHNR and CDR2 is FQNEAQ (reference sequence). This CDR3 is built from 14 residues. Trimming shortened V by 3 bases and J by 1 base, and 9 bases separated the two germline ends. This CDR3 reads CASSFGHQNTEAFF. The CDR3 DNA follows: TGTGCCAGCAGCTTTGGACACCAGAACACTGAAGCTTTCTTT.

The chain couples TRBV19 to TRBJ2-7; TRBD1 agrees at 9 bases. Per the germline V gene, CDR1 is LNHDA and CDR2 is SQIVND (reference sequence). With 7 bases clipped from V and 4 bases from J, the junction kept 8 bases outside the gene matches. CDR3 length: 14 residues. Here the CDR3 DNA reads TGTGCCAGTACGGCCGGGACAGGGCCTTACGAGCAGTACTTC. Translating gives CASTAGTGPYEQYF. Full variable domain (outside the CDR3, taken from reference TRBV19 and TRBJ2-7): DGGITQSPKYLFRKEGQNVTLSCEQNLNHDAMYWYRQDPGQGLRLIYYSQIVNDFQKGDIAEGYSVSREKKESFPLTVTSAQKNPTAFYLCASTAGTGPYEQYFGPGTRLTVT.

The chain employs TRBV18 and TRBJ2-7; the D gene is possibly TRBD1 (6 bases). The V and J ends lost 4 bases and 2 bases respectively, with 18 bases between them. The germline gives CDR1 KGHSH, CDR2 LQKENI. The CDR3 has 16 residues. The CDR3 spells CASSLAVARGTYEQYF. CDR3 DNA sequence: TGTGCCAGCTCACTCGCCGTCGCCAGGGGTACCTACGAGCAGTACTTC.

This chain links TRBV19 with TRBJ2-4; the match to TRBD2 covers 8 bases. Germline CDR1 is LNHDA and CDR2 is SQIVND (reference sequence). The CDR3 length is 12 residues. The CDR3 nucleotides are TGTGCGACCCAACCGGGGGGGGACATTCAGTACTTC. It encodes CATQPGGDIQYF.

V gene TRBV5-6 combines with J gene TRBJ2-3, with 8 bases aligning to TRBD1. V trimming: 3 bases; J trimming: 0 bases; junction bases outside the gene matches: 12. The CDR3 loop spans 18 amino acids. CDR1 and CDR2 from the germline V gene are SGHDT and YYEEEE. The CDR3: CASSYGTGLDPSTDTQYF. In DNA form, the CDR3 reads TGTGCCAGCAGCTATGGGACAGGATTAGACCCTAGCACAGATACGCAGTATTTT.

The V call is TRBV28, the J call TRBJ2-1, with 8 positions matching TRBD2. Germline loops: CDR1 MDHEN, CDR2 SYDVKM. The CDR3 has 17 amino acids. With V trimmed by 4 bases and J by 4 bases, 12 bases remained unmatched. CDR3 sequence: CASSSSSSGWTYNEQFF. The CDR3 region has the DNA TGTGCCAGCAGTTCCTCTTCTAGCGGGTGGACGTACAATGAGCAGTTCTTC.

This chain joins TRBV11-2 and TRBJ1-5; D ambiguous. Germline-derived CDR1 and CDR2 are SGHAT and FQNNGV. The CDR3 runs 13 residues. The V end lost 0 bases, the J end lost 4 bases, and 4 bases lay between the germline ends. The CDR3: CASSLESNQPQHF. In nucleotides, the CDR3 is TGTGCCAGCAGCTTAGAGAGTAATCAGCCCCAGCATTTT.

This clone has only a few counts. Here the CDR3 DNA reads TGTGCCAGCAGCTCAGGAAGCGGGGGGCGGGATACGCAGTATTTT. Its translation: CASSSGSGGRDTQYF. The chain employs TRBV7-8 and TRBJ2-3; 9 bases map to TRBD2. Trimming took 4 bases from V and 6 from J; bases not matched to a gene: 8. The CDR3 has 15 amino acids. The germline gives CDR1 SGHVS, CDR2 FQNEAQ.

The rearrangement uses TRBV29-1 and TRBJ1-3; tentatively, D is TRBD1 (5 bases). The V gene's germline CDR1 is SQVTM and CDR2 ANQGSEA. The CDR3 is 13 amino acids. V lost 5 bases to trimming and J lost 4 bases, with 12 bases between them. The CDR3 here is CSVSTVSGNTIYF. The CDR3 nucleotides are TGCAGCGTTTCGACAGTGTCGGGAAACACCATATATTTT.

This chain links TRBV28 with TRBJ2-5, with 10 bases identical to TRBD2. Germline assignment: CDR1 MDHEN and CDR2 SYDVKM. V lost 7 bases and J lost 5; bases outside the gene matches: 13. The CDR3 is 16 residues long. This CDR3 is CASTDLVAGGHETQYF. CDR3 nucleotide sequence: TGTGCCAGCACCGACCTAGTAGCGGGAGGTCACGAGACCCAGTACTTC.

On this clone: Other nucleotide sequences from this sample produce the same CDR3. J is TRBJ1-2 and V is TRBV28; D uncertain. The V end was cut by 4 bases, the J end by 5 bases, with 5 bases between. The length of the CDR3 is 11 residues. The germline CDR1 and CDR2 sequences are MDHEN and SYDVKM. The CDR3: CASSSDYGYTF. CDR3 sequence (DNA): TGTGCCAGCAGTTCAGATTATGGCTACACCTTC.

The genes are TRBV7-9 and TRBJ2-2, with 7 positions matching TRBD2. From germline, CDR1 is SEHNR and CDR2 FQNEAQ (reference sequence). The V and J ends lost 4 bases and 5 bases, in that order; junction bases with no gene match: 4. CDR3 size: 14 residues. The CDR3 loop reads CASSSTGGTGELFF. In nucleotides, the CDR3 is TGTGCCAGCAGCTCCACGGGAGGTACCGGGGAGCTGTTTTTT.

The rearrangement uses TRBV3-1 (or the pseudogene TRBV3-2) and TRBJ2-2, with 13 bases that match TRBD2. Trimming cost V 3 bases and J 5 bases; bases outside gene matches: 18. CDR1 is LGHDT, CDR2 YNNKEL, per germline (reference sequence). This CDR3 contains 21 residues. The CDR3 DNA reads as TGTGCCAGCAGCCAGCAACATCCCTTTAGGACTAGCGGGGGCCTAACCGGGGAGCTGTTTTTT. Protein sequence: CASSQQHPFRTSGGLTGELFF.

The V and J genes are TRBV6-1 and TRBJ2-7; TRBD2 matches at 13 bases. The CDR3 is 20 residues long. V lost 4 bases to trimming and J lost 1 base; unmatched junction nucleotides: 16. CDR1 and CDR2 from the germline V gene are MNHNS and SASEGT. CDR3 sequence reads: CASSGAHLGLAGTRSYEQYF. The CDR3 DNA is TGTGCCAGCAGTGGTGCCCACTTGGGACTAGCGGGAACACGATCCTACGAGCAGTACTTC.

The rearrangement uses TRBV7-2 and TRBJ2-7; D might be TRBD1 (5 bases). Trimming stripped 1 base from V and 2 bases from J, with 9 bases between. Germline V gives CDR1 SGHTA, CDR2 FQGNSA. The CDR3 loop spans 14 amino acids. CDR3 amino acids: CASSLGYRTYEQYF. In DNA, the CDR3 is TGTGCCAGCAGCTTAGGTTACAGGACCTACGAGCAGTACTTC.

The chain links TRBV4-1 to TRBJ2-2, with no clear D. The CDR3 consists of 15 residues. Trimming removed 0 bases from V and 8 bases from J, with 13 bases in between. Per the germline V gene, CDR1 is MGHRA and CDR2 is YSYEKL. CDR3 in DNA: TGCGCCAGCAGCCAAGATCCGACGGGTCCTGGGGAGCTGTTTTTT. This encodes CASSQDPTGPGELFF.

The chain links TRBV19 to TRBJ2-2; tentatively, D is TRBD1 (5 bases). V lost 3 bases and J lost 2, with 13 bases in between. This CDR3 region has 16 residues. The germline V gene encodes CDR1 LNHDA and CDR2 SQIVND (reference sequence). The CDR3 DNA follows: TGTGCCAGTAGTATTGGGGCTGGACCCAACACCGGGGAGCTGTTTTTT. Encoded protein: CASSIGAGPNTGELFF.

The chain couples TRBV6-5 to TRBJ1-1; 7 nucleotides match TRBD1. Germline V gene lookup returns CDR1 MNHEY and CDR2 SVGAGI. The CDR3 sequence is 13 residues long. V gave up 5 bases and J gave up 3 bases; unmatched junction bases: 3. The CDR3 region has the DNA TGTGCCAGCAGTAAGAGGGGGCACACTGAAGCTTTCTTT. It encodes CASSKRGHTEAFF.

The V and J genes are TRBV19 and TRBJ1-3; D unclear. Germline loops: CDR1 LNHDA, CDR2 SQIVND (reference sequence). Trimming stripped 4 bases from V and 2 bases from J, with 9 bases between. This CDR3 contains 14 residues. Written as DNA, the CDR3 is TGTGCCAGTAGTACAGATGAGGCTGGAAACACCATATATTTT. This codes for CASSTDEAGNTIYF.

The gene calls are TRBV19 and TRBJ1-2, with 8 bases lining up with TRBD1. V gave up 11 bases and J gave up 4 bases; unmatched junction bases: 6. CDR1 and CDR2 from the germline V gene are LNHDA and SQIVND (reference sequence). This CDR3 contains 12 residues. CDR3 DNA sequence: TGTGCCGTGCGGGACAGGATCTATGGCTACACCTTC. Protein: CAVRDRIYGYTF.

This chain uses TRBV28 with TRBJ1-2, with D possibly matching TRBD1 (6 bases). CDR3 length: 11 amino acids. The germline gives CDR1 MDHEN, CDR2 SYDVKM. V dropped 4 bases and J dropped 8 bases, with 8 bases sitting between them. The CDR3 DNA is TGTGCCAGCAGTTCTGGGGGCGGCTACACCTTC. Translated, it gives CASSSGGGYTF.